This paragraph covers one T cell receptor (beta chain) sequence. Its specificity is unknown. A modified ARM-PCR protocol with three rounds of nested PCR amplified TCRbeta. One entry per CDR3 protein, called by TCRdb with MiXCR from the multiplex PCR reads. The table records 75,000 to 90,000 distinct CDR3 sequences, under 80% of them present only once. The entry originates in a study of tumor and adjacent non-tumor tissue in lung cancer. As for the study in general: The patients, roughly 10 men and about five women, were roughly 31 to 80 with stage I to III disease.

V lost 10 bases and J lost 5; bases outside the gene matches: 8. The CDR3 is made up of 13 amino acids. CDR1 MNHEY and CDR2 SVGEGT come from the germline V gene. The template was RNA from unsorted bulk tissue. Distant lung tissue was collected more than 3 cm away from the tumor edge. Notes on the study in general: Significantly higher TCR diversity was found in tumor than normal lung. Tumor repertoires had a smaller top 100 clone share than normal lung.

Sample: distant non-tumor lung tissue. The origin of this receptor is a woman aged 45-65 years with non-small cell lung cancer. This sequence joins TRBV6-2 or TRBV6-3 and TRBJ2-7, with 10 bases aligning to TRBD1. The CDR3 is CAINDRGRHEQYF. In DNA, the CDR3 is TGTGCCATTAATGACAGGGGGCGCCACGAGCAGTACTTC.